This T cell receptor beta chain appears in the sequencing data of a study of cytomegalovirus exposure and HLA in healthy donors. Study as a whole: The 120 validation repertoires were produced on the same platform as the roughly 690 repertoires of the first cohort. This was reported in a later analysis. The study, taken as a whole, reports: Specificity for CMV antigens was confirmed in vitro for a few of the CMV-associated chains. A subsequent analysis found that TCR clusters from the first cohort also tended to co-occur in the 90 to 150 validation repertoires, with about 93% of cluster scores above 0.

Worth noting for this clone: What it recognizes is unknown.

Produced via immunoSEQ multiplex PCR; TCRdb's table is partial and in-frame only. The sample contains approximately 97,000 clones, around 96% of which appear only once. Per germline, CDR1 SGHTS and CDR2 YDEGEE. Trimming took 0 bases from V and 5 from J; bases not matched to a gene: 4. The CDR3 extends over 15 amino acids. This receptor was obtained from a woman under 30 in good health and CMV-seronegative. The sequenced material came from PBMCs. This rearrangement joins TRBV5-8 to TRBJ1-5, with 8 bases that match TRBD1. CDR3 DNA: TGTGCCAGCAGCTTGGGCAGGGGGCAGGATCAGCCCCAGCATTTT. It yields the protein CASSLGRGQDQPQHF.